The present TCR beta chain was sequenced within a study of blood T cell repertoires in COVID-19. Study at large: Sources were T cells, B-cell-depleted T cells, or PBMCs; the material itself was cDNA or gDNA.

Original processing methods: Amplified reference gene primers provided the basis for estimating nucleated cell counts. Here immunoSEQ multiplex PCR was the method, and the copy in TCRdb shows in-frame clones only, minus some. V and J calls and clone size are those listed in that table; D and trimming were worked out from the DNA. Of 130,000 to 150,000 clones in the sample, roughly 84% were seen once. V lost 0 bases to trimming and J lost 8 bases; unmatched junction nucleotides: 8. This CDR3 contains 15 residues. The germline CDR1 and CDR2 sequences are MNHNY and SVGAGI (reference sequence). This clonotype originated in a human donor in a cohort sampled during active COVID-19. Source material: peripheral blood. The J gene is TRBJ1-2, the V gene TRBV6-6, with 8 bases identical to TRBD1. The CDR3 loop reads CASSYSNQGASGYTF. CDR3 nucleotides: TGTGCCAGCAGTTACTCGAATCAGGGGGCTTCCGGCTACACCTTC.